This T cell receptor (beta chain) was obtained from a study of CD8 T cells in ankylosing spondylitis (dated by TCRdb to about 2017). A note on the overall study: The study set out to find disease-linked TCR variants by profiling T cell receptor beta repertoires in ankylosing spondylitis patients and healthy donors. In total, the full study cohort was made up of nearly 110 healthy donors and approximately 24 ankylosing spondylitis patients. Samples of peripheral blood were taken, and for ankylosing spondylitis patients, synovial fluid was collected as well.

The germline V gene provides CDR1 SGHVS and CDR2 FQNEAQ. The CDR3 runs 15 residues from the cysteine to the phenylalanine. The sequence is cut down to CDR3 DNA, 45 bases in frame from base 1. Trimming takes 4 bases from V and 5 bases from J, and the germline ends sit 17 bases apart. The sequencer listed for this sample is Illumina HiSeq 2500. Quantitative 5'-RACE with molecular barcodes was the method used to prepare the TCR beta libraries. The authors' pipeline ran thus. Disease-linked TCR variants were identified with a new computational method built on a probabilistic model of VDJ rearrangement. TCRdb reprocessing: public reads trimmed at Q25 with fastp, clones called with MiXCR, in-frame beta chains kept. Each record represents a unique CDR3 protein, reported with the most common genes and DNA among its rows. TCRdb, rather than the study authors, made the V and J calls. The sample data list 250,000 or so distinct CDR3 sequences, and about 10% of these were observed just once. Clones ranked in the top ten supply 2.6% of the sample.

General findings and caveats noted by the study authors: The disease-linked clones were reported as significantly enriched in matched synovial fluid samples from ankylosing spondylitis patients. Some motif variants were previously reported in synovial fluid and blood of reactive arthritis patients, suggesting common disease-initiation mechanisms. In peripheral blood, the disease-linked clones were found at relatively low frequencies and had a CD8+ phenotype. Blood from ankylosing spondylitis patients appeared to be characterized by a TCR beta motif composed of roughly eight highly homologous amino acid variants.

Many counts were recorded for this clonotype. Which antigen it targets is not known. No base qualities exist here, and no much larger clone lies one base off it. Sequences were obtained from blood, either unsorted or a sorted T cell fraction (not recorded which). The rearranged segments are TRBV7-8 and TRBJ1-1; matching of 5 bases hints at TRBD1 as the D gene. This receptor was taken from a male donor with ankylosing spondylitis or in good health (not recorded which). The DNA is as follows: TGTGCCAGCAGCTCCTCAGGGAGGGTTGGGACTGAAGCTTTCTTT. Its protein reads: CASSSSGRVGTEAFF.